This T cell receptor beta chain derives from a study of long-term antiretroviral therapy in people with HIV. Participants who had HIV were, without exception, treated in the United States. Every specimen held between roughly 0.85-10 million cryopreserved PBMC. These were thawed and washed before DNA extraction. At the survey level, the v3.0 immunoSEQ assay was run. Sequencing was performed with immunoSEQ multiplex PCR; in TCRdb, only in-frame clones are kept and a portion is missing. In the table there are about 37,000 clones, 83% of which are singletons. General study findings and limits: Within the repertoire, clones expanded before ART were dominant at all time points. Diversity remained lower than transplant donor controls, even though it increased after ART.

The CDR3 loop spans 17 amino acids. Germline CDR1 and CDR2: MDHEN and SYDVKM. The trim removed 2 bases at V and 2 bases at J, leaving 11 bases unmatched. Regarding this clone: The antigen remains undetermined.

The clonotype comes from a man younger than 35 with HIV. The chain couples TRBV28 to TRBJ2-7; 8 bases are a match to TRBD1. The starting material was unsorted PBMCs, obtained 1 year after starting antiretroviral therapy. CDR3 nucleotides: TGTGCCAGCAGTTTAATTTTCCCGGGACAGGTTACCTACGAGCAGTACTTC. Encoded protein: CASSLIFPGQVTYEQYF.